The entry below describes one T cell receptor (beta chain). The target antigen is unknown. Clones were read by immunoSEQ multiplex PCR, and TCRdb kept only the in-frame ones, dropping some. The sample has more than 40,000 clones, 76% seen once. Each patient's relapse followed autologous stem cell transplantation, and brentuximab vedotin exposure varied. The patients, who had relapsed/refractory classical Hodgkin lymphoma, achieved best responses of complete response, partial response or progressive disease. After removal of 6 bases from V and 1 base from J, the junction contained 3 bases not matched to a gene. Germline V gene data show CDR1 as LNHDA and CDR2 as SQIVND (reference sequence). The CDR3 has 15 residues. The sample comes from a study of PD-1 blockade in classical Hodgkin lymphoma. Study-wide results and caveats: No one has yet defined what causes the repertoire differences, which may be disease activity or prior therapy. At baseline, newly diagnosed patients reportedly showed less TCR diversity than healthy donors. Diversity similar to that of newly diagnosed patients was seen at baseline in complete responders.

The J gene is TRBJ1-5, the V gene TRBV19, with 10 positions matching TRBD1. The sample here was peripheral blood mononuclear cells (PBMCs), taken at baseline. The clonotype comes from a human donor with classical Hodgkin lymphoma. The CDR3 here is CASSPGQGSNQPQHF. The CDR3 DNA follows: TGTGCCAGTAGCCCGGGACAGGGGAGCAATCAGCCCCAGCATTTT.